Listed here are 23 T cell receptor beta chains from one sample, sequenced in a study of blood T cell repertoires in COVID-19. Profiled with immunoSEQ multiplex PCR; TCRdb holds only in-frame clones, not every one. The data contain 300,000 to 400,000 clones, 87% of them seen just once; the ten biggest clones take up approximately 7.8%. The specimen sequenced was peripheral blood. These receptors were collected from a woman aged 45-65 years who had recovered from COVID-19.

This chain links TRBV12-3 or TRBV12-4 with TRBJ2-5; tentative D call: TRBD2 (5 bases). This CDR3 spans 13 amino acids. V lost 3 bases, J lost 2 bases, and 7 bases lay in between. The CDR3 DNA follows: TGTGCCAGCAGTTTCCAGCGGCAAGAGACCCAGTACTTC. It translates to CASSFQRQETQYF.

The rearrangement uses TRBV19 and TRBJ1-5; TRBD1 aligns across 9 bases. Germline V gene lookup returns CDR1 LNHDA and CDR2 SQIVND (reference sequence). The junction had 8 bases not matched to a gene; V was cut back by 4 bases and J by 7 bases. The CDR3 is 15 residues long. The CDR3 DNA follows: TGTGCCAGTAGTACCGCCGGACAGGGGAGGCAGCCCCAGCATTTT. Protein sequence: CASSTAGQGRQPQHF.

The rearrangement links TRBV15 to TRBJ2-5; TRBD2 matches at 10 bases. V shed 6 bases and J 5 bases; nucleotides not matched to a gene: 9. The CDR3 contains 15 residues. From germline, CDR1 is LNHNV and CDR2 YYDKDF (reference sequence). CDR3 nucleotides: TGTGCCACCAGTCCAGCGGGAGGGCCGATGGAGACCCAGTACTTC. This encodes CATSPAGGPMETQYF.

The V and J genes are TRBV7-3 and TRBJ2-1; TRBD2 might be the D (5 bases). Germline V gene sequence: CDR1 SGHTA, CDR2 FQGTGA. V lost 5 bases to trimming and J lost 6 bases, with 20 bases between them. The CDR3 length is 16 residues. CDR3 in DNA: TGTGCCAGCAGCCCCGGGCTGATGGACTCCCTCAATGAGCAGTTCTTC. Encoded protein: CASSPGLMDSLNEQFF. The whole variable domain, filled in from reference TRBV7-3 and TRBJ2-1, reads GAGVSQTPSNKVTEKGKYVELRCDPISGHTALYWYRQSLGQGPEFLIYFQGTGAADDSGLPNDRFFAVRPEGSVSTLKIQRTERGDSAVYLCASSPGLMDSLNEQFFGPGTRLTVL.

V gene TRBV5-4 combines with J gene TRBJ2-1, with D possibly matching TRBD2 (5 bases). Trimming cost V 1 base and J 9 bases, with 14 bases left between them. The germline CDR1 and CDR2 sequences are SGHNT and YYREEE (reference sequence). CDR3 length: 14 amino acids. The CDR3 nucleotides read TGTGCCAGCAGCTTGTACGGACCCGAGGGTGAGCAGTTCTTC. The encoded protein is CASSLYGPEGEQFF. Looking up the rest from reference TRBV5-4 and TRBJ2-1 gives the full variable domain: ETGVTQSPTHLIKTRGQQVTLRCSSQSGHNTVSWYQQALGQGPQFIFQYYREEENGRGNFPPRFSGLQFPNYSSELNVNALELDDSALYLCASSLYGPEGEQFFGPGTRLTVL.

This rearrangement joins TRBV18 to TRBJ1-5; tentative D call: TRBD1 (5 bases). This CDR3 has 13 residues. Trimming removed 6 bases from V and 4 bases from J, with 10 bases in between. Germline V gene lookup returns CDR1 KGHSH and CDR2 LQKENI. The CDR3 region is CASSGDRNQPQHF. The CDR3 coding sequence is TGTGCCAGCTCTGGTGACAGAAATCAGCCCCAGCATTTT.

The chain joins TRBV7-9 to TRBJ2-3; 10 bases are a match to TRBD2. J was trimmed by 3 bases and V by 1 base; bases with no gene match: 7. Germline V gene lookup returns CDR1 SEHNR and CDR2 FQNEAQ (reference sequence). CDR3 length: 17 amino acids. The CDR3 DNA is TGTGCCAGCAGCTTAGAAACTAGCGGGGTTGGGACAGATACGCAGTATTTT. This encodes CASSLETSGVGTDTQYF.

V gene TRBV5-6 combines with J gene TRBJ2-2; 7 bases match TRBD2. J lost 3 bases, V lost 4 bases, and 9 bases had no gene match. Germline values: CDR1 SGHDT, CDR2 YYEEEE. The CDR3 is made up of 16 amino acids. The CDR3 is CASSAGAGPYTGELFF. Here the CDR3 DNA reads TGTGCCAGCAGCGCGGGAGCGGGACCTTACACCGGGGAGCTGTTTTTT. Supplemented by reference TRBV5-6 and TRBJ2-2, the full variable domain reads DAGVTQSPTHLIKTRGQQVTLRCSPKSGHDTVSWYQQALGQGPQFIFQYYEEEERQRGNFPDRFSGHQFPNYSSELNVNALLLGDSALYLCASSAGAGPYTGELFFGEGSRLTVL.

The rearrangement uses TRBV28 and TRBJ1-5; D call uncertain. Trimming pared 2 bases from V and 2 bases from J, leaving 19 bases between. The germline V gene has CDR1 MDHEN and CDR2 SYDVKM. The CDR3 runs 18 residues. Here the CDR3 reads CASSLILPAGAGNQPQHF. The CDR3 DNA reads TGTGCCAGCAGTTTAATATTACCTGCTGGAGCCGGCAATCAGCCCCAGCATTTT.

DNA of the CDR3: TGCAGTGCTAGTCGCAGGACAGGGAGACACGAGCAGTACTTC. Translation: CSASRRTGRHEQYF. The chain uses TRBV20-1 and TRBJ2-7; 8 bases map to TRBD1. The CDR3 contains 14 residues. J was trimmed by 5 bases and V by 3 bases; bases with no gene match: 9. Per the germline V gene, CDR1 is DFQATT and CDR2 is SNEGSKA (reference sequence).

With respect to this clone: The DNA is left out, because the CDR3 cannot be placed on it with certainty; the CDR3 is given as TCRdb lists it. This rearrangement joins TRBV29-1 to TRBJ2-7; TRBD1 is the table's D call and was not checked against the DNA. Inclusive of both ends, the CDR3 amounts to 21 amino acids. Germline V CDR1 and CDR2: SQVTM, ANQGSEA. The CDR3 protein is CSVEDWGSPGTDLRAVLRMYF.

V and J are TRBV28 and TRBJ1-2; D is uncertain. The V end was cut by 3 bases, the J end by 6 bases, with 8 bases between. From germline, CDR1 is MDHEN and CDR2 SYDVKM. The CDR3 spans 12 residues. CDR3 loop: CASSFHPNGYTF. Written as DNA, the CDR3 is TGTGCCAGCAGTTTTCATCCCAATGGCTACACCTTC.

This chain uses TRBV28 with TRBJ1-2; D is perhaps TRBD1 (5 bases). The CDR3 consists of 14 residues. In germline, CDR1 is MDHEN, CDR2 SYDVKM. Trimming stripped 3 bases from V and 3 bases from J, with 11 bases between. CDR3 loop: CASSFRTTYYGYTF. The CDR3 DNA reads TGTGCCAGCAGTTTTCGGACAACCTACTATGGCTACACCTTC.

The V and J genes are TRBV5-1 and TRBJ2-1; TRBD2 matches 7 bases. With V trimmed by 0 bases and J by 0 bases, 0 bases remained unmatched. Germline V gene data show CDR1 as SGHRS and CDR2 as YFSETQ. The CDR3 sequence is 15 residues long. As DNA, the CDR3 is TGCGCCAGCAGCTTGGGGGAGGGCTCCTACAATGAGCAGTTCTTC. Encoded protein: CASSLGEGSYNEQFF.

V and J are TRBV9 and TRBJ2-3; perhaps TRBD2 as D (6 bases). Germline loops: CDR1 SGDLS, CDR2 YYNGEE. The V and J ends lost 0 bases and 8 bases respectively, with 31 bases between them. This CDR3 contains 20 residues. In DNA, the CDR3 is TGTGCCAGCAGCGTAGCTTCGGGAGCTGGTGCGGCCGGAGTGTCCGGTACGCAGTATTTT. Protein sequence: CASSVASGAGAAGVSGTQYF.

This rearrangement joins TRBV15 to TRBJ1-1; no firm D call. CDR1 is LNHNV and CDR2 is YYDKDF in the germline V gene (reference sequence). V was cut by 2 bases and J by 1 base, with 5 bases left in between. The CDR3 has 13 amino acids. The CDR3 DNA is TGTGCCACCAGCAGACCAGGGAACACTGAAGCTTTCTTT. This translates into CATSRPGNTEAFF.

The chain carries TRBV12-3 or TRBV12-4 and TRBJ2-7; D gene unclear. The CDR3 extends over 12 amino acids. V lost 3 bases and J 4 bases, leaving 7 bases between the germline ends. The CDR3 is CASSFSLYEQYF. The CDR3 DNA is TGTGCCAGCAGTTTTTCCCTATACGAGCAGTACTTC.

This CDR3 is CASSPGGLAGEGTQYF. The CDR3 DNA follows: TGTGCCAGCAGCCCGGGGGGACTAGCGGGAGAGGGTACGCAGTATTTT. The chain links TRBV3-1 (or the pseudogene TRBV3-2) to TRBJ2-3; the match to TRBD2 covers 14 bases. CDR3 length: 16 residues. Germline V lookup: CDR1 LGHDT, CDR2 YNNKEL (reference sequence). Trimming at V came to 4 bases and at J to 8 bases, leaving 8 bases not matched to a gene.

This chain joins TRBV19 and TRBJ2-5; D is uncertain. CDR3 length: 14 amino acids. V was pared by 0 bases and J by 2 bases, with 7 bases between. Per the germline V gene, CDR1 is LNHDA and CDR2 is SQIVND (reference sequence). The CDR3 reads CASSIEANQETQYF. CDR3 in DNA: TGTGCCAGTAGTATAGAGGCAAATCAAGAGACCCAGTACTTC.

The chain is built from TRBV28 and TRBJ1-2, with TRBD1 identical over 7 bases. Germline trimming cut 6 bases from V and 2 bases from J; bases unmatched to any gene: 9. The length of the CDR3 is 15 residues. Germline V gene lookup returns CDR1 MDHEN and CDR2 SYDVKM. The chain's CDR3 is CASSPAWGQNYGYTF. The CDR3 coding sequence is TGTGCCAGCAGCCCCGCCTGGGGACAGAACTATGGCTACACCTTC.

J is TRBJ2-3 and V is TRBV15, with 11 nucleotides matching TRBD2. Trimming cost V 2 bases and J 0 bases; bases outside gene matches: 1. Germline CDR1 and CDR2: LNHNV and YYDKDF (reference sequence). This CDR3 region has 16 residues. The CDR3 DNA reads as TGTGCCACCAGCAGAACTAGCGGGAGAAGCACAGATACGCAGTATTTT. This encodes CATSRTSGRSTDTQYF.

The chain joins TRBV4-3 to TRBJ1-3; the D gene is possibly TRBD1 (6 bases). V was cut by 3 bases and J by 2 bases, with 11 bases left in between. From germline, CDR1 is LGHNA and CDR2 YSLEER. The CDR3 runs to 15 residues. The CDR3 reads CASSQNTGTGNTIYF. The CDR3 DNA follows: TGCGCCAGCAGCCAGAATACAGGGACTGGAAACACCATATATTTT.

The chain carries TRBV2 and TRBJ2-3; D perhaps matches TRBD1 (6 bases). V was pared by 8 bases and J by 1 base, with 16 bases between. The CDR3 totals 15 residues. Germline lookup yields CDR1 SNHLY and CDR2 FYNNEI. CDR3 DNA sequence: TGTGCCAGCCGTAACCCGGCAGGGGGCACAGATACGCAGTATTTT. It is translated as CASRNPAGGTDTQYF.